Listed below are T cell receptor beta chains from one sample, sequenced in a study of shared clonotypes between healthy human individuals. Clones were sequenced by immunoSEQ multiplex PCR, and TCRdb holds only the in-frame ones, with some missing. The sample contains hundreds of thousands of clones, around 74% of which appear only once. The sequencing sample was made of memory CD4+ T cells sorted from blood. The receptors here all came from a woman aged 30 to 39 in good health. CDR3s include the opening cysteine and the closing phenylalanine or tryptophan. Fields, in order: V gene, D gene, clone size, J gene, CDR3 DNA, CDR3 protein. A D gene is named only where the DNA matches it firmly. Where a row states a size, it is once, few, many or the class of an expanded clone; other rows omit it.

>TRBV5-8|NA|few|TRBJ1-2
TGTGCCAGCAGCGGCGAGTTCTATGGCTACACCTTC
CASSGEFYGYTF
>TRBV7-9|TRBD1|NA|TRBJ2-3
TGTGCCAGCAGCTTATCACAGGGGTTCTGGAATACGCAGTATTTT
CASSLSQGFWNTQYF
>TRBV30|TRBD2|NA|TRBJ2-7
TGTGCCTGGAGTAAGCGCGGGAGTTCCTACGAGCAGTACTTC
CAWSKRGSSYEQYF
>TRBV5-4|NA|NA|TRBJ1-2
TGTGCCAGCAGCCCCCAGTGGGGGGGGCTGAACTATGGCTACACCTTC
CASSPQWGGLNYGYTF
>TRBV10-1|NA|once|TRBJ1-2
TGCGCCAGCAGTGAGTCGATGGGGGTCGGAAGGGGCTATGGCTACACCTTC
CASSESMGVGRGYGYTF
>TRBV18|TRBD1|NA|TRBJ1-1
TGTGCCAGCTCGGATAGACAGGGGGCGGTGAACACTGAAGCTTTCTTT
CASSDRQGAVNTEAFF
>TRBV28|NA|NA|TRBJ1-2
TGTGCCAGCAGTCACGAGACAAAAAACTATGGCTACACCTTC
CASSHETKNYGYTF
>TRBV28|TRBD1|NA|TRBJ2-7
TGTGTCGTGGCCGGGACAGGAGTTTCCTACGAGCAGTACTTC
CVVAGTGVSYEQYF
>TRBV7-2|NA|NA|TRBJ1-2
TGTGCCAGCAGCCCTAGCAGCCTCTATGGCTACACCTTC
CASSPSSLYGYTF
>TRBV10-1|NA|few|TRBJ1-1
TGCGCCAGCAGGCCCGGTGGGGGGAACACTGAAGCTTTCTTT
CASRPGGGNTEAFF
>TRBV11-3|NA|NA|TRBJ1-1
TGTGCCAGCAGCTTGGGGGGATTGAACACTGAAGCTTTCTTT
CASSLGGLNTEAFF
>TRBV4-2|NA|NA|TRBJ2-4
TGTGCCAGCAGCCAAGAGGGTGCGCCCCCGGCCAAAAACATTCAGTACTTC
CASSQEGAPPAKNIQYF
>TRBV28|NA|NA|TRBJ1-5
TGTGCCAGCAGTTCGCACAGGGTCGGCCGAGGTCAGCCCCAGCATTTT
CASSSHRVGRGQPQHF
>TRBV10-3|TRBD1|once|TRBJ2-7
TGTGCCATCAGTATAGGGACAGGGGTCTACGAGCAGTACTTC
CAISIGTGVYEQYF
>TRBV25-1|TRBD2|NA|TRBJ2-7
TGTGCCAGCAGTGGAACGACTAGCGCCTACGAGCAGTACTTC
CASSGTTSAYEQYF
>TRBV29-1|TRBD1|NA|TRBJ1-2
TGCAGCGCCAACGAACACGACAGGGGCGGCTACACCTTC
CSANEHDRGGYTF
>TRBV7-9|TRBD2|once|TRBJ2-7
TGTGCCAGCAGCTTACGGGGGGGCGCGAAAGAGCAGTACTTC
CASSLRGGAKEQYF
>TRBV29-1|TRBD1|NA|TRBJ1-2
TGCAGCGTTGAAAGTTCGGTGTCAGGGGGACGTGGCTACACCTTC
CSVESSVSGGRGYTF
>TRBV2|NA|few|TRBJ2-1
TGTGCCAGCACCGGACCGGCCGCTTCCCCCTACAATGAGCAGTTCTTC
CASTGPAASPYNEQFF
>TRBV19|TRBD1|NA|TRBJ2-7
TGTGCCAGTAGCGTTCCGGGACAGAACGAGCAGTACTTC
CASSVPGQNEQYF
>TRBV15|NA|NA|TRBJ1-1
TGTGCCACCAGCAGACCTGGACAGCAGAACACTGAAGCTTTCTTT
CATSRPGQQNTEAFF
>TRBV7-9|NA|NA|TRBJ1-5
TGTGCCAGCAGTTTAGAGGCCAGGGAACCCCAGCATTTT
CASSLEAREPQHF
>TRBV28|TRBD2|NA|TRBJ2-2
TGTGCCAGCAGAGATACTAGCGGATCCACCGGGGAGCTGTTTTTT
CASRDTSGSTGELFF
>TRBV25-1|NA|NA|TRBJ2-5
TGTGCCAGCAGTCGTCCGGGGTTAGGGACCAGTCAAGAGACCCAGTACTTC
CASSRPGLGTSQETQYF
>TRBV19|NA|NA|TRBJ1-5
TGTGCCAGTAGTATTTCTCAGGGGAGACCCCAGCATTTT
CASSISQGRPQHF
>TRBV27|NA|NA|TRBJ2-5
TGTGCCAGCAGTTCTCTACGGGGAGCGGCTCAAGAGACCCAGTACTTC
CASSSLRGAAQETQYF
>TRBV29-1|NA|NA|TRBJ2-7
TGCAGCGTTCAAATCCCACCCCGCTACGAGCAGTACTTC
CSVQIPPRYEQYF
>TRBV7-8|NA|once|TRBJ1-5
TGTGCCAGCAGCTTGTACAGGATTCCAGTTATCGGTAATCAGCCCCAGCATTTT
CASSLYRIPVIGNQPQHF
>TRBV4-2|NA|once|TRBJ2-7
TGTGCCAGCAGTAAACAGAACCGCTACGAGCAGTACTTC
CASSKQNRYEQYF
>TRBV5-1|TRBD1|NA|TRBJ2-7
TGCGCCAGCAGCTTGGTTTCCGGGACAGGAAATTACGAGCAGTACTTC
CASSLVSGTGNYEQYF
>TRBV28|NA|NA|TRBJ2-7
TGTGCCAGCAGTTTGGGGGGGGCTTATGGCGAGCAGTACTTC
CASSLGGAYGEQYF
>TRBV7-9|NA|NA|TRBJ2-2
TGTGCCAGCAGCAAGTGGGGACAGAACACCGGGGAGCTGTTTTTT
CASSKWGQNTGELFF
>TRBV11-2|NA|NA|TRBJ2-7
TGTGCCAGCAGCTTAGCCCGGGACCCCTACTACGAGCAGTACTTC
CASSLARDPYYEQYF
>TRBV5-1|NA|NA|TRBJ1-1
TGCGCCAGCAGCCGTTCGGATGTGAACACTGAAGCTTTCTTT
CASSRSDVNTEAFF
>TRBV29-1|NA|NA|TRBJ2-7
TGCAGCCCCTCAGGAGGACAGTCCTACGAGCAGTACTTC
CSPSGGQSYEQYF
>TRBV12-5|NA|NA|TRBJ2-5
TGTGCTAGTGGTTTGGATGGGGGAGCCGAGACCCAGTACTTC
CASGLDGGAETQYF
>TRBV10-3|TRBD2|once|TRBJ2-7
TGTGCCATCAGTGACCCGGCAGCGGGAGGTTCCTACGAGCAGTACTTC
CAISDPAAGGSYEQYF
>TRBV28|NA|few|TRBJ2-3
TGTGCCAGCAGTTCAGGTGACCCTAGCACAGATACGCAGTATTTT
CASSSGDPSTDTQYF
>TRBV2|NA|once|TRBJ1-5
TGTGCCAGCAGTGAATCTGGCCACGAGCCCCAGCATTTT
CASSESGHEPQHF
>TRBV10-2|NA|NA|TRBJ2-3
TGCGCCAGCAGTGAGGCCACAGATACGCAGTATTTT
CASSEATDTQYF
>TRBV27|NA|NA|TRBJ1-4
TGTGCCAGCAGTCACCGACAGGCCGAAAAACTGTTTTTT
CASSHRQAEKLFF